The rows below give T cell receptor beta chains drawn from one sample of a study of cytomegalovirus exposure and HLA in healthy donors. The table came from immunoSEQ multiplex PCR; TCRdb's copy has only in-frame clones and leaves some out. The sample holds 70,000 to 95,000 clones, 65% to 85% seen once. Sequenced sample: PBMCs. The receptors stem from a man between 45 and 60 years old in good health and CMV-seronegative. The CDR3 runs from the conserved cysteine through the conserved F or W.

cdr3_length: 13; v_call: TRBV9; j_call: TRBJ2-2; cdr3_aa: CASSPSGTGELFF
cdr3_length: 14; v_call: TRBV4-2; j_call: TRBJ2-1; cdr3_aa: CASSQDLNLNEQFF
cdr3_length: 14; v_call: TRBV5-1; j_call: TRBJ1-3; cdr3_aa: CASSLSGYGNTIYF
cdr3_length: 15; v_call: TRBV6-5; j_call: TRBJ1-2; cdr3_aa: CASSYSSAGERGYTF
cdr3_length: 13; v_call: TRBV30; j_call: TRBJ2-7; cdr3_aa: CAAFWTGLYEQYF
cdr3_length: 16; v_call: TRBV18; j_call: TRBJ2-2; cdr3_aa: CASSPVDRVYTGELFF
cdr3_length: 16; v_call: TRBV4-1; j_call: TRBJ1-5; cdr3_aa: CASSSLVVSSNQPQHF
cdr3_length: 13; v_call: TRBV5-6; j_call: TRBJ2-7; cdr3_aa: CASSLLPVYEQYF
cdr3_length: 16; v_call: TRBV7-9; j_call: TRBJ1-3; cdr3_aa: CASSSEVGFSGNTIYF
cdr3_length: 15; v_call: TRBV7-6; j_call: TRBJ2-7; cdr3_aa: CASSLSTGKRYEQYF
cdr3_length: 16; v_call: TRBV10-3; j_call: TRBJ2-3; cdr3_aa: CAISETTGESTDTQYF
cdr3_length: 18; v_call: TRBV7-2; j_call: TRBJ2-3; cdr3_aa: CASSSRDRGQTSTDTQYF
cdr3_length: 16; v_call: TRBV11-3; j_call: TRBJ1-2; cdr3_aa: CASSLDDSRTNYGYTF
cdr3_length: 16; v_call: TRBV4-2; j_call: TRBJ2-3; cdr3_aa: CASSHAGRAHTDTQYF
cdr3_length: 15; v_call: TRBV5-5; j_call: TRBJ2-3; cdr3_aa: CASSSPGVLEATQYF
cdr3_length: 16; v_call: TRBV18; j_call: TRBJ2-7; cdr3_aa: CASSETRGGSSYEQYF
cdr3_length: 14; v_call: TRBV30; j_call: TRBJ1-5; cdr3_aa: CAWRVGGSNQPQHF
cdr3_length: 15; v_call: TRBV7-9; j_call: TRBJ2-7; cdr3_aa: CASSTQGEISYEQYF